This is a list of T cell receptor beta chains from one sample in a study of blood T cell repertoires in COVID-19. This table comes from immunoSEQ multiplex PCR, and its TCRdb copy is limited to in-frame clones, with some not included. Of approximately 220,000 clones listed, less than 90% are singletons. The sequenced sample consisted of PBMCs or T cells enriched from blood (not recorded which). These receptors came from a woman aged 40 to 50 who had recovered from COVID-19. Each CDR3 is given with its conserved first and last residue. D genes are given only for firm matches.

TRBJ2-7 | TRBV5-5 | TRBD1 | CASSRTGPEQYF
TRBJ2-4 | TRBV5-1 | TRBD2 | CASSLIAGGAKNIQYF
TRBJ2-3 | TRBV21-1 | NA | CASSKNGTSITDFTDTQYF
TRBJ2-1 | TRBV7-3 | NA | CASSSYPRRGRGGRDNEQFF
TRBJ2-1 | TRBV14 | NA | CASSQGGTTYNEQFF
TRBJ2-1 | TRBV11-2 | TRBD2 | CASSLGGRDEQFF
TRBJ1-1 | TRBV6-2/TRBV6-3 | NA | CASSYEGLGTEAFF
TRBJ2-1 | TRBV27 | TRBD1 | CASSTRDSRFYNEQFF
TRBJ1-2 | TRBV3-1/TRBV3-2 | NA | CASSQDRRRGGYTF
TRBJ2-1 | TRBV7-3 | TRBD2 | CASSPPRPPGLAGLNEQFF
TRBJ1-2 | TRBV7-9 | NA | CASSLQGTHNYGYTF
TRBJ2-7 | TRBV6-5 | NA | CASSSAGRLTYEQYF
TRBJ1-5 | TRBV19 | NA | CASRGSSMDQPQHF
TRBJ1-6 | TRBV7-2 | NA | CASSALGASLHF
TRBJ2-1 | TRBV7-8 | TRBD2 | CASSLGAGAGEQFF
TRBJ1-1 | TRBV19 | NA | CASSWKSRGDTEAFF
TRBJ1-2 | TRBV30 | NA | CAWSVLSDSYGYTF
TRBJ1-4 | TRBV11-3 | NA | CASSLGLNEKLFF
TRBJ1-2 | TRBV18 | TRBD1 | CASSPGTGVAYGYTF
TRBJ2-2 | TRBV7-2 | NA | CASRLEPHGGGELFF
TRBJ2-7 | TRBV18 | TRBD1 | CASSPGTGEQYF
TRBJ2-5 | TRBV7-2 | NA | CASSPQGLWETQYF
TRBJ2-3 | TRBV25-1 | NA | CASSEWEAGKWDTQYF
TRBJ1-1 | TRBV5-6 | NA | CASSLARGDEAFF
TRBJ2-1 | TRBV4-1 | TRBD2 | CASSPGLAGEQFF
TRBJ2-5 | TRBV24-1 | TRBD1 | CATSRAQGDQETQYF
TRBJ1-1 | TRBV2 | TRBD1 | CARPTGTDNTEAFF
TRBJ2-3 | TRBV5-6 | NA | CASSPERTGAVTQYF
TRBJ2-3 | TRBV10-3 | NA | CAISRNKDTDTQYF
TRBJ2-3 | TRBV7-3 | NA | CASSLQGFTDTQYF
TRBJ2-3 | TRBV7-2 | NA | CASSLGNSGDVADTQYF
TRBJ1-4 | TRBV30 | NA | CAWTSRWAGGEKLFF
TRBJ1-1 | TRBV4-1 | NA | CASSQDPVGGSEAFF
TRBJ2-2 | TRBV30 | NA | CAWSYNTGELFF
TRBJ1-2 | TRBV3-1/TRBV3-2 | NA | CASSQAAGRGYYGYTF
TRBJ1-2 | TRBV12-5 | NA | CASGLGFGQSNYGYTF
TRBJ2-1 | TRBV30 | TRBD2 | CAWSAPRTSGKSEQFF
TRBJ1-2 | TRBV5-1 | TRBD1 | CASSIGQAYGYTF
TRBJ2-1 | TRBV19 | TRBD2 | CASRDLWTSGRAVTNEQFF
TRBJ2-3 | TRBV10-3 | TRBD2 | CAISESNSGGGDTQYF
TRBJ1-1 | TRBV27 | NA | CASSFIGGGTMTEAFF
TRBJ1-2 | TRBV7-2 | TRBD1 | CASSLVQGQGKYGYTF
TRBJ2-7 | TRBV27 | NA | CASSLSGIGDEQYF
TRBJ1-3 | TRBV30 | TRBD1 | CAWGTGPVGNTIYF
TRBJ2-1 | TRBV7-3 | NA | CASSLTGTLQSEQFF
TRBJ1-3 | TRBV19 | TRBD1 | CASSLGQGESGNTIYF
TRBJ2-2 | TRBV11-3 | NA | CASSPRGGGELFF
TRBJ1-1 | TRBV28 | NA | CASSLSGALNTEAFF
TRBJ2-7 | TRBV5-1 | NA | CASSGGTASSYEQYF
TRBJ1-2 | TRBV2 | TRBD1 | CASRPGTGVGGYTF
TRBJ1-5 | TRBV5-1 | TRBD1 | CASSLGGGVGQPQHF
TRBJ2-5 | TRBV3-1/TRBV3-2 | TRBD2 | CASSQASGQETQYF
TRBJ2-7 | TRBV6-1 | TRBD2 | CASSEQYGRIYEQYF